A single sample gave rise to the 10 T cell receptor beta chains below, sequenced in a study of vaccination and CD4 T cells after COVID-19. Sample time point: late sampling 161 to 241 days after vaccination in a few convalescent patients. MiXCR, run by TCRdb on the PCR reads, gives a single entry per CDR3 protein. The sample carries 30,000 or so distinct CDR3 sequences, about 50% recorded once. The material sequenced was CD4+ T cells from blood, taken about 7 months after SARS-CoV-2 vaccination. The receptors were gathered from a human donor who had recovered from COVID-19.

By sample fraction, this clonotype is medium-sized. The CDR3 loop is CASSQETQYF. CDR3 nucleotide sequence: TGTGCCAGCAGCCAAGAGACCCAGTACTTC. The chain is built from TRBV6-1 and TRBJ2-5; no clear D gene. V lost 6 bases and J 1 base, leaving 0 bases between the germline ends. The CDR3 runs 10 residues. Germline CDR1 reads MNHNS; CDR2 reads SASEGT.

The chain links TRBV28 to TRBJ1-1; D not certain. There are 15 residues in the CDR3. Germline V gives CDR1 MDHEN, CDR2 SYDVKM. Trimming left V 4 bases short and J 3 bases short, with 15 bases between. This CDR3 reads CASSYASERHTEAFF. CDR3 sequence (DNA): TGTGCCAGCAGTTATGCATCCGAAAGGCACACTGAAGCTTTCTTT.

Details on this clonotype: One end of the junction varies from germline; a read error may be responsible. The rearrangement uses TRBV2 and TRBJ2-5; no firm D call. Germline loops: CDR1 SNHLY, CDR2 FYNNEI. This CDR3 comprises 14 residues. CDR3 residues: CVSSEKHVQETQYF. CDR3 coding DNA: TGTGTCAGCAGTGAGAAGCACGTACAAGAGACCCAGTACTTC. Drawing the rest from reference TRBV2 and TRBJ2-5, the complete variable domain is EPEVTQTPSHQVTQMGQEVILRCVPISNHLYFYWYRQILGQKVEFLVSFYNNEISEKSEIFDDQFSVERPDGSNFTLKIRSTKLEDSAMYFCVSSEKHVQETQYFGPGTRLLVL.

The rearrangement joins TRBV6-1 to TRBJ2-1; 7 nucleotides align to TRBD2. This CDR3 contains 17 residues. CDR1 MNHNS and CDR2 SASEGT come from the germline V gene. V lost 0 bases and J lost 10; bases outside the gene matches: 15. This CDR3 is CASSEAIQAGTFGEQFF. The CDR3 DNA follows: TGTGCCAGCAGTGAAGCGATACAAGCGGGGACCTTCGGCGAGCAGTTCTTC.

This clonotype was counted only a few times. V is TRBV27 and J is TRBJ1-5; D remains unclear. The CDR3 contains 14 residues. From germline, CDR1 is MNHEY and CDR2 SMNVEV (reference sequence). Trimming left V 2 bases short and J 3 bases short, with 8 bases between. The CDR3 DNA is TGTGCCAGCAGTTTAGGCACACACAATCAGCCCCAGCATTTT. Residues: CASSLGTHNQPQHF.

This clonotype was recorded a few times. CDR3 sequence reads: CASSLVHNTGELFF. For the CDR3, the DNA is TGTGCCAGCAGCTTGGTACATAACACCGGGGAGCTGTTTTTT. V and J are TRBV7-3 and TRBJ2-2; D unclear. Trimming took 3 bases from V and 2 from J, leaving 7 bases between them. CDR3 length: 14 residues. CDR1 is SGHTA, CDR2 FQGTGA, per germline.

Only one count was recorded for this clonotype. The rearrangement joins TRBV6-1 to TRBJ2-6, with 11 bases that match TRBD2. J lost 4 bases, V lost 5 bases, and 7 bases had no gene match. The CDR3 covers 17 residues. Germline V gene data show CDR1 as MNHNS and CDR2 as SASEGT. CDR3 nucleotides: TGTGCCAGCAGTCGGGTAGCGGGAGGGCTAGGGGCCAACGTCCTGACTTTC. This gives the protein CASSRVAGGLGANVLTF.

This sequence joins TRBV6-5 and TRBJ2-1, with 9 bases aligning to TRBD2. The CDR3 has 17 amino acids. Germline V gene data show CDR1 as MNHEY and CDR2 as SVGAGI. V shed 0 bases and J 3 bases; nucleotides not matched to a gene: 6. CDR3 DNA sequence: TGTGCCAGCAGTTACTCGGGCGGGAGGGCCGACTACAATGAGCAGTTCTTC. Encoded protein: CASSYSGGRADYNEQFF.

This clonotype was detected only a few times. In DNA, the CDR3 is TGTGCCAGCAGTTACTCGAACACCTACGAGCAGTACTTC. This codes for CASSYSNTYEQYF. This chain connects TRBV6-5 to TRBJ2-7, with D hard to call. Germline V lookup: CDR1 MNHEY, CDR2 SVGAGI. The CDR3 covers 13 residues. V lost 0 bases and J 2 bases, leaving 5 bases between the germline ends.

The V and J genes are TRBV6-5 and TRBJ2-2; 9 bases map to TRBD2. CDR3 size: 17 residues. V gave up 3 bases and J gave up 4 bases; unmatched junction bases: 9. CDR1 and CDR2 from the germline V gene are MNHEY and SVGAGI. DNA of the CDR3: TGTGCCAGCAGTTATTTTAGCGGGAGCGTCCCCACCGGGGAGCTGTTTTTT. It yields the protein CASSYFSGSVPTGELFF.